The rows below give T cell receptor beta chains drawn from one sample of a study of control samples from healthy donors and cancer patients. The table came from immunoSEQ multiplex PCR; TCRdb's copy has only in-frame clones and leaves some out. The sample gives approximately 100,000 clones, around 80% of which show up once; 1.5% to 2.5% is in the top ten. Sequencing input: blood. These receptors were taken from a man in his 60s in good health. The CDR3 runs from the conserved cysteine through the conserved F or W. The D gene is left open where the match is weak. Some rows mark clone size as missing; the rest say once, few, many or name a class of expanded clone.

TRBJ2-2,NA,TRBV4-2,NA,TGTGCCAGCAGCCAAGATTCCGGGGGCGTCGTTAACGGGGAGCTGTTTTTT,CASSQDSGGVVNGELFF
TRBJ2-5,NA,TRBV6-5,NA,TGTGCCAGTGAGACCGGGGAGACCCAGTACTTC,CASETGETQYF
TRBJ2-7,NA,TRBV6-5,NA,TGTGCCAGCAGACAGAACACATACGAGCAGTACTTC,CASRQNTYEQYF
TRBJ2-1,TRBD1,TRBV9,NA,TGTGCCAGCAGCCTAGGACAGGGAAGGTACAATGAGCAGTTCTTC,CASSLGQGRYNEQFF
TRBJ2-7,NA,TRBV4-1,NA,TGCGCCAGCAGCCAACAATATGGTCTCAACTACGAGCAGTACTTC,CASSQQYGLNYEQYF
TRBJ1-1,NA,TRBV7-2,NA,TGTGCCAGCAGCCTATGGAGGAACACTGAAGCTTTCTTT,CASSLWRNTEAFF
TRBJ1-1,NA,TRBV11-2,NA,TGTGCCAGCAGCTTAGATTTCGGGGTGAAGTACACTGAAGCTTTCTTT,CASSLDFGVKYTEAFF
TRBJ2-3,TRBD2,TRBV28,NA,TGTGCCAGCTTTGGTGGGGGACTAGCAACAGATACGCAGTATTTT,CASFGGGLATDTQYF
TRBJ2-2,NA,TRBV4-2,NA,TGTGCCAGCAGCCAAGTGGGGAAGGCGGAGCTGTTTTTT,CASSQVGKAELFF
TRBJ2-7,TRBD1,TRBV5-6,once,TGTGCCAGCAGCGGAACAGGGGGTCCCTTCGACGAGCAGTACTTC,CASSGTGGPFDEQYF
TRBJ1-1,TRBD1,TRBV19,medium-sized,TGTGCCAGCGACAAGGCGACAGGGGGGACTGAAGCTTTCTTT,CASDKATGGTEAFF
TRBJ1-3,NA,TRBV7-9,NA,TGTGCCAGCAGTCCCCGTGGGTTGGCTGGAAACACCATATATTTT,CASSPRGLAGNTIYF
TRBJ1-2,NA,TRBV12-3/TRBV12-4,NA,TGTGCCAGCAGTCTCCAAGACAGTTATGGCTACACCTTC,CASSLQDSYGYTF